This entry is about one T cell receptor (beta chain). Its antigen is unknown. Method: immunoSEQ multiplex PCR; TCRdb's copy keeps in-frame clones and lacks some. The repertoire holds fewer than 120,000 clones, with roughly 93% as singletons. This specimen belongs to a study of graft-versus-host responses after intestinal transplantation. On the study more broadly: Every recipient had anti-thymocyte globulin induction and around 3 years of tacrolimus plus steroids.

General study points: Allograft clonal ratios (graft-versus-host to host-versus-graft) were high in patients who had graft-donor T cell macrochimerism.

V shed 2 bases and J shed 4 bases, with 18 bases lying between them. CDR1 and CDR2 from the germline V gene are MDHEN and SYDVKM. The CDR3 loop spans 16 amino acids. This receptor was identified in a human donor who received an intestinal transplant. The sample in question was unstimulated CD8+ T cells sorted from spleen or lymph node cells, obtained before intestinal transplant. The rearrangement joins TRBV28 to TRBJ2-7; D might be TRBD1 or TRBD2, each matching 5 bases. CDR3 DNA: TGTGCCAGCAGTTTACCAGGGACCTCAGGTCTTTACGAGCAGTACTTC. Amino acids: CASSLPGTSGLYEQYF. Looking up the rest from reference TRBV28 and TRBJ2-7 gives the full variable domain: DVKVTQSSRYLVKRTGEKVFLECVQDMDHENMFWYRQDPGLGLRLIYFSYDVKMKEKGDIPEGYSVSREKKERFSLILESASTNQTSMYLCASSLPGTSGLYEQYFGPGTRLTVT.